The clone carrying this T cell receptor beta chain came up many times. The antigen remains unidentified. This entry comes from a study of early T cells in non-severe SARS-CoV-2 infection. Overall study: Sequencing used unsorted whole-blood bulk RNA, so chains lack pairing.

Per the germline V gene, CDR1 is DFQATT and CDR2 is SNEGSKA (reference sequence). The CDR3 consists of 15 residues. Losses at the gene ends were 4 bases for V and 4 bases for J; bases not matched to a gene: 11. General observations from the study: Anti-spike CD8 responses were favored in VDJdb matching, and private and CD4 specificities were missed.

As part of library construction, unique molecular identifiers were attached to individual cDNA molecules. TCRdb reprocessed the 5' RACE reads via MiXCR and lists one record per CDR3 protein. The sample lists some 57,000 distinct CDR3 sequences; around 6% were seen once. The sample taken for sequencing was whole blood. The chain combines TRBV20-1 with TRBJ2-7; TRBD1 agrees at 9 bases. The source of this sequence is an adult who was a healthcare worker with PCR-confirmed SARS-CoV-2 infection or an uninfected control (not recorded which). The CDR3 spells CSATGTGTGRYEQYF. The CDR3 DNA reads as TGCAGTGCTACAGGGACCGGGACAGGGAGGTACGAGCAGTACTTC.